This TCR beta chain was recorded in a study of blood T cell repertoires in COVID-19 (dated by TCRdb to about 2020). Regarding the study in general: The collaborator samples originated in the United States, Italy and Spain and spanned the acute and convalescent phases of COVID-19. The prospective study material was composed of cDNA or gDNA derived from T cells, B-cell-depleted T cells, or PBMCs. The dataset comprised deeply sampled blood TCRbeta repertoires from subjects exposed to, actively infected with, or recovered from COVID-19. The repertoires were made available in a free public database intended to serve as a resource for research on the immune response to SARS-CoV-2. Samples came from the ongoing ImmuneRACE study (first 160 participants) plus 1,254 subjects from 6 global collaborators. A de-identified subject ID, COVID-19 status, age in years and sex were almost always included in the sample metadata. Where available, HLA class I and class II types were taken from metadata supplied by the sample provider and were not determined by assay-based typing.

The immunoSEQ Assay, a bias-controlled multiplex PCR, was used to amplify TCRbeta CDR3 regions from genomic DNA. The original pipeline was this. The number of nucleated cells in each sample was estimated from the amplification of reference gene primers within the assay. Sequence reads were collapsed and filtered to measure the absolute abundance of every unique TCRbeta CDR3 rearrangement. For each sample, productive Simpson clonality was calculated as the square root of Simpson's diversity index across productive rearrangements. The immuneACCESS repertoire file appears here via TCRdb, limited to in-frame rearrangements. These files lack a portion of the clones; in checked studies, under half of the deficit traces to unresolved V genes, and the cause of the others is not known. That table is the source of V, J and clone size, and D and trimming were worked out from the DNA. This sample holds tens of thousands of clones; about 88% were observed only once. The top ten clonotypes cover just over 9% of the sample.

Collaborating institutions collected whole blood in K2EDTA tubes following their own protocols. For TCRbeta analysis, collaborators shipped samples as frozen whole blood, isolated PBMCs, or DNA extracted from either of those sample types. The germline V gene gives CDR1 as MNHEY and CDR2 as SVGEGT. V drops 1 base and J drops 1 base, leaving 10 bases in between. The CDR3 goes from the cysteine to the phenylalanine over 15 residues. CDR3 DNA only is kept here, 45 bases in frame from base 1. Overall study outcomes, separate from this receptor: The quantity of clinical and demographic metadata differed by source and by participant and was supplied without curation.

Concerning this clone itself: What antigen it recognizes has not been identified. Base-call qualities are not available, and no considerably larger clone is one nucleotide away.

The chain was built from TRBV6-2 or TRBV6-3 and TRBJ2-5, with TRBD2 as a weak D call on 7 bases. The receptor was derived from a human donor in a cohort sampled during active COVID-19. Source material: peripheral blood. The CDR3 region: CASSYWGGGQETQYF. The bases are TGTGCCAGCAGTTACTGGGGGGGCGGCCAAGAGACCCAGTACTTC.